This T cell receptor beta chain came from a study of blood T cells in healthy people across ages. Study-level results: Percentage of naive T cells showed a strong correlation with TCR beta diversity.

Trimming removed 5 bases from V and 3 bases from J, with 11 bases in between. The CDR3 has 13 amino acids. Germline V gene data show CDR1 as MNHEY and CDR2 as SMNVEV (reference sequence). A second about 7 to 12 cycle PCR used barcoded and J-beta primers. TCRdb recomputed calls from the 5' RACE reads with MiXCR, one row per CDR3 protein. Among about 1,400,000 distinct CDR3 sequences listed, 59% were seen once. This clonotype was picked up a small number of times. No antigen is known for it. What was sequenced was blood. The chain couples TRBV27 to TRBJ2-7; the D is unclear. This TCR was sampled from a man younger than 35 in good health. This CDR3 is CASSDVGFYEQYF. The CDR3, as DNA: TGTGCCAGCAGTGATGTGGGTTTCTACGAGCAGTACTTC.